This T cell receptor (beta chain) was found in a study of shared clonotypes between healthy human individuals (dated by TCRdb to between 2020 and 2021). Study-wide context: A couple of women and three men aged 18 to 49 years were included in the cohort. Each donor's leukapheresis produced roughly between roughly 0.94 and 9.5 billion PBMCs. To increase sequencing depth and limit assay-specific biases, different laboratories used diverse techniques to prepare libraries and sequence TCR repertoires. The study deeply sequenced blood TCR repertoires of about 5 healthy adults to estimate repertoire size and the extent of clonotype sharing between individuals. Per donor, three plates each were used for CD4 naive and CD4 memory, two for CD8 naive, and one for CD8 memory. Study-level results and caveats: The small number of donors limited the genetic and exposure-history diversity represented. Sharing across four donors was observed for approximately 5% of naive CD4, less than 4% of naive CD8, 2.3% of memory CD4, and over 0.3% of memory CD8 clonotypes. Only blood was sampled, and tissue TCR repertoires likely differ from those in blood. Pairwise subsampling led to the expectation that sequencing depth would affect the degree of clonotype sharing among donors. Larger estimated clonotype richness was generally found for naive subsets than for memory subsets. Compared with non-shared clonotypes, the clonotypes found in all four sorted-subset donors had higher generation probabilities. Incomplete sequencing was indicated by rarefaction of sorted-subset datasets, despite the large sequencing depth.

The donors were healthy, HIV-negative adults with no recently reported acute infections or vaccinations. Every donor was a Caucasian adult living in Nashville, Tennessee, USA. Magnetic negative selection was used to enrich CD4+ T cells, after which naive cells were positively selected on CD45RA and the negative fraction became the memory subset. Blood was obtained by leukapheresis, after which PBMCs were separated by Ficoll-Histopaque density gradient centrifugation and cryopreserved in liquid nitrogen vapor phase. Analytical flow cytometry was used to check the purity and quantity of each magnetically sorted T cell population. Genomic DNA was isolated from each sorted fraction and quantified by UV absorbance on a Nanodrop 2000c. Using the deep immunoSEQ assay, TCR CDR3 regions were amplified from genomic DNA by multiplex PCR. Extracted genomic DNA from each cell subset was distributed evenly across all wells of several immunoSEQ 96-well plates, and each plate was treated as a replicate. For sorted subsets, around 200 ng genomic DNA, equal to some 28,000 T cell genomes, was loaded into each replicate PCR. Purified libraries were quantified with a Qubit 3.0 fluorometer, sized on a Bioanalyzer 2100, and re-quantified with the KAPA Library Quantification kit. A separate single-read 150-cycle Illumina NextSeq 550 flow cell was used to sequence each immunoSEQ 96-well plate. As for the original processing: Because the immunoSEQ output included only junctional sequences and no quality scores, the filtering could not be the same as the filtering used for full-length reads. Sequences were annotated with PyIR, a Python wrapper for IgBLAST v1.9, and V/J genes and CDR3 were assigned using IMGT germline references. Reads were filtered out if the reads had weak V/J assignments (E-value above 1e-6), no CDR3, stop codons, out-of-frame junctions, or ambiguous translated residues. V3J clonotypes were defined as sequences sharing the same inferred V gene, J gene, and CDR3 amino acid sequence. Percentage overlap between repertoires was computed as shared unique clonotypes divided by the size of the smaller repertoire. Richness of each repertoire was evaluated using RTK rarefaction, the Chao1 estimator, and Recon v2.1 estimates of unobserved clonotypes. For all TCRbeta clonotypes obtained by the gDNA method from a few donors, generation probabilities were computed with OLGA. This is the immuneACCESS table as TCRdb keeps it, with only in-frame sequences that have V and J called. A part of the clones is gone; compared with another copy, unresolved V genes explain less than half, and the rest is unexplained. The V and J calls and clone size are taken from that table; D and trimming were inferred from the DNA. This sample holds about 1.1 million clones; around three quarters were observed only once. The top ten constitute 0.55% to 0.7% of the sample.

Including the terminal cysteine and phenylalanine, the CDR3 comprises 15 residues. Just the 45-base CDR3 DNA is kept, in frame starting at base 1. CDR1 and CDR2 were assigned from the germline V gene (reference sequence) as LNHNV and YYDKDF. The V and J ends are trimmed by 1 base and 1 base, leaving 7 bases between them. For this clone: Its antigen specificity is not known. Base-call qualities are not available, and no considerably larger clone is one nucleotide away.

This chain joins TRBV15 to TRBJ2-2; the D gene cannot be named for sure. The specimen was memory CD4+ T cells from PBMCs. The cell subset or site label, read with the paper, signifies: CD45RA-negative fraction. The receptor was isolated from a man aged 18 to 29 in good health. Some clones in this sample may be carry-over from other donors' samples. The nucleotide sequence reads TGTGCCACCAGCAGAGTTTCACAGAACACCGGGGAGCTGTTTTTT. It is translated as CATSRVSQNTGELFF.